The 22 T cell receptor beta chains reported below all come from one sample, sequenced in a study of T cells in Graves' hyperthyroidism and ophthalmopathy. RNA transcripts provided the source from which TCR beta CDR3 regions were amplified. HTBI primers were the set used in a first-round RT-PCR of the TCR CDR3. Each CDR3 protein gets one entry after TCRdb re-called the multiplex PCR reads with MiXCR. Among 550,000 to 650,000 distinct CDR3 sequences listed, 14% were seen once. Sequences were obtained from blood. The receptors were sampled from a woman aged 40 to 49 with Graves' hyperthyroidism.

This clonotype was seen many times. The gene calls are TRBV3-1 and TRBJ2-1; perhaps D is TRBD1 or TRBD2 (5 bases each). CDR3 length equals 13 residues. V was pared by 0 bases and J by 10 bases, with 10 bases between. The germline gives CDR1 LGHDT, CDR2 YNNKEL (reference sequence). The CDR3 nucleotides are TGTGCCAGCAGCCAAGAGTGGGGGTACGAGCAGTTCTTC. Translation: CASSQEWGYEQFF.

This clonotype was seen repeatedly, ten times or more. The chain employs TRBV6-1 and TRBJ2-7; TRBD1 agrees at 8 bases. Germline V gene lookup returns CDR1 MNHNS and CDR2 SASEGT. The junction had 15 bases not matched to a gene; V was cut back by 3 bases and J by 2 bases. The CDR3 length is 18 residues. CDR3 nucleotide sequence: TGTGCCAGCAGTGAGTACCGACCAACAGGGGGAAGACCCTACGAGCAGTACTTC. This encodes CASSEYRPTGGRPYEQYF.

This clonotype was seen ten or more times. CDR3 DNA: TGTGCCAGCAGGCTCCGGGACTCCTACAATGAGCAGTTCTTC. Translating gives CASRLRDSYNEQFF. The V call is TRBV12-3 or TRBV12-4, the J call TRBJ2-1; D is possibly TRBD2 (5 bases). Trimming left V 6 bases short and J 0 bases short, with 9 bases between. CDR3 size: 14 residues.

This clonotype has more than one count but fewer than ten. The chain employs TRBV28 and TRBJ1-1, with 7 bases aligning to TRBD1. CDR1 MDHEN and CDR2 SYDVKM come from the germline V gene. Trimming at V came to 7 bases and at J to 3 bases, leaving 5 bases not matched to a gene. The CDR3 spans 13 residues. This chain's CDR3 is CASNTGADTEAFF. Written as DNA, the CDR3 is TGTGCCAGCAATACAGGGGCGGACACTGAAGCTTTCTTT.

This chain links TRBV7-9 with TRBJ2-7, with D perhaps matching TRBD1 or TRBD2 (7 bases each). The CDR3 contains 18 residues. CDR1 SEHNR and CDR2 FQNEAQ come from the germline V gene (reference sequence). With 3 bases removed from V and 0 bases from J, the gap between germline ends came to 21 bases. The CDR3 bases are TGTGCCAGCAGCTTGTTTCCGTCAGCGGGACAGTACTCCTACGAGCAGTACTTC. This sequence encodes CASSLFPSAGQYSYEQYF.

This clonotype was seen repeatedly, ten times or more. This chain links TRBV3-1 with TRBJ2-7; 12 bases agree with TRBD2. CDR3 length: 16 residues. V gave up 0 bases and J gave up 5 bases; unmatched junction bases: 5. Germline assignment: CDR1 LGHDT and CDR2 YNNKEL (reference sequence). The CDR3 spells CASSQDLAGGSHEQYF. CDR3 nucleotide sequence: TGTGCCAGCAGCCAAGATCTAGCGGGAGGGTCCCACGAGCAGTACTTC.

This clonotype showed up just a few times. The chain's CDR3 is CSVGTGAYEQYF. CDR3 DNA: TGCAGCGTTGGGACAGGGGCCTACGAGCAGTACTTC. J is TRBJ2-7 and V is TRBV29-1; the match to TRBD1 covers 9 bases. The V and J ends lost 4 bases and 2 bases, in that order; junction bases with no gene match: 0. Per the germline V gene, CDR1 is SQVTM and CDR2 is ANQGSEA. This CDR3 has 12 residues.

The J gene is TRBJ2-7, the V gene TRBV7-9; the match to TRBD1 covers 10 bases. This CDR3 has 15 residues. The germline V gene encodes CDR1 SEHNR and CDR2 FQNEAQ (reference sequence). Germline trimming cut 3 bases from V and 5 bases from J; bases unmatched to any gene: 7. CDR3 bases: TGTGCCAGCAGCTTGGCCGGGACAGGGGCTGACGAGCAGTACTTC. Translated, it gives CASSLAGTGADEQYF.

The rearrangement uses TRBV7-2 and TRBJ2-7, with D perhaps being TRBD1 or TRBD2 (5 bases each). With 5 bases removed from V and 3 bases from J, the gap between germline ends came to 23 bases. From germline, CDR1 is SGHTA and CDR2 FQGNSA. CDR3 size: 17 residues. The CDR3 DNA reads TGTGCCAGCAGCCTCCGGGACCTGCAGAGGGGATTCTACGAGCAGTACTTC. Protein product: CASSLRDLQRGFYEQYF.

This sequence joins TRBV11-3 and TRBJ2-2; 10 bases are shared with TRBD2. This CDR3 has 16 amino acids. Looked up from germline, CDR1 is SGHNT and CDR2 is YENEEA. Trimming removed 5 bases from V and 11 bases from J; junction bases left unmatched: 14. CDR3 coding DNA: TGTGCCAGCAGCCCTGGGGGCCTAGCGGGAGATGGAGAGCTGTTTTTT. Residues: CASSPGGLAGDGELFF.

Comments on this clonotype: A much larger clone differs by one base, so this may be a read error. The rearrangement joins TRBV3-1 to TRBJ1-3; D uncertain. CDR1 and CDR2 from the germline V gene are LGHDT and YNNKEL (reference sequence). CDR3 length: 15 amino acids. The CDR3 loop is CAGSQGPYSGNTIYF. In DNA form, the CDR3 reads TGTGCCGGCAGCCAAGGCCCCTACTCTGGAAACACCATATATTTT.

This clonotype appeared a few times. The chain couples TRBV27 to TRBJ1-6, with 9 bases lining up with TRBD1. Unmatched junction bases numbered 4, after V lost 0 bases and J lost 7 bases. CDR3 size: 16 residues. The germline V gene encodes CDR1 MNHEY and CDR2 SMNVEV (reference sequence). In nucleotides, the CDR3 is TGTGCCAGCAGTTTATCGGACGGACAGGGGAATTCACCCCTCCACTTT. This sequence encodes CASSLSDGQGNSPLHF.

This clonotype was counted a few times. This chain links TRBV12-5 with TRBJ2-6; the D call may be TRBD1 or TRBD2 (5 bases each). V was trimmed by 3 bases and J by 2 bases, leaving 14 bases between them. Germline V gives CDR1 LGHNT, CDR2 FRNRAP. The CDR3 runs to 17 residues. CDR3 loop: CASGFYSGATGANVLTF. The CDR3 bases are TGTGCTAGTGGTTTCTACTCCGGGGCTACTGGGGCCAACGTCCTGACTTTC.

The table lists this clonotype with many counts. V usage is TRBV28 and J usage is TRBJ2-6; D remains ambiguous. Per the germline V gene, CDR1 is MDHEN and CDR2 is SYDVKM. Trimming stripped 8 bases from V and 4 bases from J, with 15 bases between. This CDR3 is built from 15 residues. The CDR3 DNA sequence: TGTGCCAGCGGGAACGCCGAAGGGGGGGCCAACGTCCTGACTTTC. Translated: CASGNAEGGANVLTF.

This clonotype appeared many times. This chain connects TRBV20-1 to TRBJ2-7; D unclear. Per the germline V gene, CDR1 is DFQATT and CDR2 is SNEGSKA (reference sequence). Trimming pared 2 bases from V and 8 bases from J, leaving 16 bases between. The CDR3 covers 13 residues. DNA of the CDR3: TGCAGTGCTAGACCGATCCTAGGTGTAAAGCAGTACTTC. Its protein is CSARPILGVKQYF.

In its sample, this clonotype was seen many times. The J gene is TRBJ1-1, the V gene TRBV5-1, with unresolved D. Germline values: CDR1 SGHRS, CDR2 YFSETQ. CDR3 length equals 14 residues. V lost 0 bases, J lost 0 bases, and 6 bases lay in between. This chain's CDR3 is CASSLVYMNTEAFF. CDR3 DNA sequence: TGCGCCAGCAGCTTGGTATACATGAACACTGAAGCTTTCTTT.

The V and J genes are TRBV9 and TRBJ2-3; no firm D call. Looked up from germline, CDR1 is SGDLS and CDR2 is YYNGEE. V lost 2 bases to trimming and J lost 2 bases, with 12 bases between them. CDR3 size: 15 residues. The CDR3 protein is CASSVRWENTDTQYF. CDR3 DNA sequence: TGTGCCAGCAGCGTCCGATGGGAAAACACAGATACGCAGTATTTT. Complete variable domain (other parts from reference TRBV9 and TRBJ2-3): DSGVTQTPKHLITATGQRVTLRCSPRSGDLSVYWYQQSLDQGLQFLIQYYNGEERAKGNILERFSAQQFPDLHSELNLSSLELGDSALYFCASSVRWENTDTQYFGPGTRLTVL.

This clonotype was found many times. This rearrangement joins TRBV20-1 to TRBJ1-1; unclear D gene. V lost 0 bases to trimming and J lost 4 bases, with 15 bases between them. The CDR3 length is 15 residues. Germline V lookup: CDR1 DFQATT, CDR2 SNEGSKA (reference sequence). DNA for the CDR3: TGCAGTGCTAGAGAAGGGCTGGCAGTGGGCACTGAAGCTTTCTTT. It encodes CSAREGLAVGTEAFF.

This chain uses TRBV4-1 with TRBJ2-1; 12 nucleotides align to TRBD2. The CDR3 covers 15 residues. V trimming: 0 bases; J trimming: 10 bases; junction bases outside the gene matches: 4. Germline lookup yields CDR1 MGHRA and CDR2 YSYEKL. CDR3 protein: CASSQDQGLAGEQFF. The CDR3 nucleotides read TGCGCCAGCAGCCAAGATCAAGGACTAGCGGGAGAGCAGTTCTTC.

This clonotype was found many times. The CDR3: CAWRGQGWVTEAFF. The CDR3 DNA sequence: TGTGCCTGGAGGGGACAGGGTTGGGTCACTGAAGCTTTCTTT. The chain is built from TRBV30 and TRBJ1-1, with 9 bases fitting TRBD1. Trimming cost V 3 bases and J 4 bases; bases outside gene matches: 6. Germline-derived CDR1 and CDR2 are GTSNPN and SVGIG (reference sequence). CDR3 size: 14 residues.

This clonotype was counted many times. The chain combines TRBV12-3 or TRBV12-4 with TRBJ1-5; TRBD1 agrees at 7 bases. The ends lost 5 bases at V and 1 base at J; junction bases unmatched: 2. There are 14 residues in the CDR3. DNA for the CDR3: TGTGCCAGCAGTGTGACAGGGAGCAATCAGCCCCAGCATTTT. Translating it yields CASSVTGSNQPQHF.

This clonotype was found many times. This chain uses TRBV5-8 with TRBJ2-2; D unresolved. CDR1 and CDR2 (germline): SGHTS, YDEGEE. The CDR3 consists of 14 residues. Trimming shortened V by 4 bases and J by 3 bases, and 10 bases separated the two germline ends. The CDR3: CASSTIQDTGELFF. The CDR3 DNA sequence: TGTGCCAGCAGCACCATACAAGACACCGGGGAGCTGTTTTTT.